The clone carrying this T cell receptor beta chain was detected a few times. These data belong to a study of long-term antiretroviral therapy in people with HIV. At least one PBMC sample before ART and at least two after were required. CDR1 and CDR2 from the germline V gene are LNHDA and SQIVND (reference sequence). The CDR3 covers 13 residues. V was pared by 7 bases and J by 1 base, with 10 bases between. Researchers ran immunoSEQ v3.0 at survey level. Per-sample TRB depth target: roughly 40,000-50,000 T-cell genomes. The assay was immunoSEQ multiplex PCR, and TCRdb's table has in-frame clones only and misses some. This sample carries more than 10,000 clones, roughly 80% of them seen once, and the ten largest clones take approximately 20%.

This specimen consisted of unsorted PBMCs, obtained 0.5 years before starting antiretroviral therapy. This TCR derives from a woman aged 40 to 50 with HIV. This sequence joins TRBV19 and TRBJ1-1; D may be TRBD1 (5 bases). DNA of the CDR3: TGTGCCAGTAAGGTAGGACAGAACACTGAAGCTTTCTTT. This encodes CASKVGQNTEAFF. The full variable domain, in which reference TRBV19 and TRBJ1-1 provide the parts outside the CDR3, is DGGITQSPKYLFRKEGQNVTLSCEQNLNHDAMYWYRQDPGQGLRLIYYSQIVNDFQKGDIAEGYSVSREKKESFPLTVTSAQKNPTAFYLCASKVGQNTEAFFGQGTRLTVV.